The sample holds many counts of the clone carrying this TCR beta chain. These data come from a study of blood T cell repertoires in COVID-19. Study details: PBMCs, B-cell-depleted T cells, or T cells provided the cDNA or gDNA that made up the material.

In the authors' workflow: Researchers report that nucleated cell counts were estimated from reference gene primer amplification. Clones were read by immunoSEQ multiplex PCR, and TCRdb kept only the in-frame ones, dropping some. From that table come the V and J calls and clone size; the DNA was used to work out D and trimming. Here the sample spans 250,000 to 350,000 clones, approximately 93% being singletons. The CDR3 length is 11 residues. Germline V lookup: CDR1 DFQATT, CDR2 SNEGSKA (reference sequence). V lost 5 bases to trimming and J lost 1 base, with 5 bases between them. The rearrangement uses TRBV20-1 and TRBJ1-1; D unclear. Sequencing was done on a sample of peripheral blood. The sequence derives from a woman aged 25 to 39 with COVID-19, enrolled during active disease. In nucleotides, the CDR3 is TGCAGTGCTGCTAGGAACACTGAAGCTTTCTTT. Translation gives CSAARNTEAFF.